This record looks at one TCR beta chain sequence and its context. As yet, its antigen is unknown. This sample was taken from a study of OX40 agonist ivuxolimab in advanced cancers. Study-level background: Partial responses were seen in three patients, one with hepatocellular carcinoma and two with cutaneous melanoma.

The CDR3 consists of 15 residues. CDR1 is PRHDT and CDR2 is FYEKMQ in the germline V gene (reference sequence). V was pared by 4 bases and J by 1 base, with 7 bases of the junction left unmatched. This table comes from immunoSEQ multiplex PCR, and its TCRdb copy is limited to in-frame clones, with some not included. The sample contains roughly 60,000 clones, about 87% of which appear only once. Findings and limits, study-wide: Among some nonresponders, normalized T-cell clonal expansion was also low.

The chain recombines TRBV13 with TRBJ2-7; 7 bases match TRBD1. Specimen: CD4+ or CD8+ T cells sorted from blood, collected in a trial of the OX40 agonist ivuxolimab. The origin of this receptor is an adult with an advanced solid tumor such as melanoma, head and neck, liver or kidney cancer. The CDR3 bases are TGTGCCAGCAGCTCCGGGACAGTGGTATCCTACGAGCAGTACTTC. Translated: CASSSGTVVSYEQYF.